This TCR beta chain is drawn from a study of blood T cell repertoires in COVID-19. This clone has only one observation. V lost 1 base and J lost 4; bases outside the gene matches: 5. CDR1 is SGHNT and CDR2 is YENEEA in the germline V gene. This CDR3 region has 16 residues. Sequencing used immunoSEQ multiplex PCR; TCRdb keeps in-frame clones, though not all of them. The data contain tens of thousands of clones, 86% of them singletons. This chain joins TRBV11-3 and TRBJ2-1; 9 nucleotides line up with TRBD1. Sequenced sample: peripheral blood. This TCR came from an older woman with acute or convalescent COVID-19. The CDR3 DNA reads TGTGCCAGCAGCTTAGGGGTCGGGACAGGGTACAATGAGCAGTTCTTC. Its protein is CASSLGVGTGYNEQFF.